This TCR beta chain was documented in a study of PD-1 blockade in classical Hodgkin lymphoma. Whole-study findings and limits: Relapsed/refractory patients reportedly had lower baseline diversity than newly diagnosed patients. Although disease activity or prior therapy may be involved, causes of the repertoire differences remain undefined.

Data came from immunoSEQ multiplex PCR; TCRdb stores just in-frame clones and leaves some out. The table records nearly 5,500 clones, roughly 90% of them present only once. The germline CDR1 and CDR2 sequences are SEHNR and FQNEAQ (reference sequence). The V gene end was trimmed by 0 bases and the J gene end by 4 bases; junction bases not matched to a gene: 3. This CDR3 has 14 amino acids. Time point here: newly diagnosed, previously untreated cHL patient sample. Magnetic negative selection of thawed PBMCs yielded the CD8+ T cells. Comment on this clone: What it binds is unknown.

Sequencing was done on a sample of CD8+ T cells from blood. This sequence originates from a human donor with classical Hodgkin lymphoma. The gene calls are TRBV7-9 and TRBJ2-7; 7 bases map to TRBD1. CDR3 protein: CASSLAATGYEQYF. Here the CDR3 DNA reads TGTGCCAGCAGCTTAGCTGCGACAGGGTACGAGCAGTACTTC.